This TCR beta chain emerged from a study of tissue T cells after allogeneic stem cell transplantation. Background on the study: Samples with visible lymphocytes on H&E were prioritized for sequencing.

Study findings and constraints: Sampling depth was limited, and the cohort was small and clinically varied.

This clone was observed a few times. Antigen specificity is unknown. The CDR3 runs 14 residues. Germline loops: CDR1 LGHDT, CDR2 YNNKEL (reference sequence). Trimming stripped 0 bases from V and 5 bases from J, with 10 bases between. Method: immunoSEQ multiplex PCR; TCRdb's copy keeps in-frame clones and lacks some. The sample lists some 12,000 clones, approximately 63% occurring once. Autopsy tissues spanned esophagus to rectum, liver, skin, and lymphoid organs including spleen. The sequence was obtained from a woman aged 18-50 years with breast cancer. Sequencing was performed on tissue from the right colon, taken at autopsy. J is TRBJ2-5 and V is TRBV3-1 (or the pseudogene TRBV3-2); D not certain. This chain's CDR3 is CASSQESGSETQYF. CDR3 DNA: TGTGCCAGCAGCCAAGAGTCGGGTTCGGAGACCCAGTACTTC.